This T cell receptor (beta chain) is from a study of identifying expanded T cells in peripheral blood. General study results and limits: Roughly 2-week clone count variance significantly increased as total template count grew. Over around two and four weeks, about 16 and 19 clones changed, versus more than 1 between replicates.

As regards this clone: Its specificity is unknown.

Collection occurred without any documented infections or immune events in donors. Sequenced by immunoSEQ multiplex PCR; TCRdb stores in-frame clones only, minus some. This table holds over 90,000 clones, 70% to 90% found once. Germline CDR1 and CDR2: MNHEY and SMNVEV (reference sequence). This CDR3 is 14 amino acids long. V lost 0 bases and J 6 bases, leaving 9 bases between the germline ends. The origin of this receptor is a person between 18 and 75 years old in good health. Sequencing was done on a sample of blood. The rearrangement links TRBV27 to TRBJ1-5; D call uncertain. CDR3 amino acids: CASSLSKGPQPQHF. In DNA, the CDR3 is TGTGCCAGCAGTTTATCGAAGGGTCCTCAGCCCCAGCATTTT.